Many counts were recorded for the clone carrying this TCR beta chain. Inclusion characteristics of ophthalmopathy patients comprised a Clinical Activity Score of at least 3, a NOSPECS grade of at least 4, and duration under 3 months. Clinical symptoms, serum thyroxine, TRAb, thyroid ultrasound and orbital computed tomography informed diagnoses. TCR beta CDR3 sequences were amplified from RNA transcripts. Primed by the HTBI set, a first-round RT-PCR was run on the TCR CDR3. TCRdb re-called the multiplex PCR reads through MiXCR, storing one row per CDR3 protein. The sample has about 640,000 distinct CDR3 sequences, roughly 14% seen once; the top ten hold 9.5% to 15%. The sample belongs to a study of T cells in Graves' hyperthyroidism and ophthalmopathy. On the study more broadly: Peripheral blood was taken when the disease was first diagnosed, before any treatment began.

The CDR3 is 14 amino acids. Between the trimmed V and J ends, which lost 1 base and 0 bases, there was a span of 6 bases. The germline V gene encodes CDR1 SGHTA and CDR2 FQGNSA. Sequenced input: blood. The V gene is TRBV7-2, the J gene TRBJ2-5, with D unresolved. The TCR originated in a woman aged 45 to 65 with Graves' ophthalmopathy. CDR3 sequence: CASSLEWYQETQYF. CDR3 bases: TGTGCCAGCAGCTTAGAGTGGTACCAAGAGACCCAGTACTTC. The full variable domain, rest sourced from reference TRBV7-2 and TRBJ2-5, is GAGVSQSPSNKVTEKGKDVELRCDPISGHTALYWYRQSLGQGLEFLIYFQGNSAPDKSGLPSDRFSAERTGGSVSTLTIQRTQQEDSAVYLCASSLEWYQETQYFGPGTRLLVL.